The rows below give T cell receptor beta chains drawn from one sample of a study of cytomegalovirus exposure and HLA in healthy donors. Method: immunoSEQ multiplex PCR; TCRdb's copy keeps in-frame clones and lacks some. The sample contains approximately 97,000 clones, about 95% of which appear only once. The sequenced sample was PBMCs. These receptors were collected from a woman between 18 and 29 years old in good health and CMV-seronegative. The CDR3 runs from the conserved cysteine through the conserved F or W. The order of the fields is J gene, V gene, D gene, clone size, CDR3 DNA, CDR3 protein. A D gene is named only where the DNA matches it firmly. Clone size is given for some rows only: seen once, a few or many times, or a class if the clone is expanded.

TRBJ1-1	TRBV10-3	NA	NA	TGTGCCACCGCGGACAGCGCTCGCACTGAAGCTTTCTTT	CATADSARTEAFF
TRBJ2-1	TRBV14	TRBD2	NA	TGTGCCAGCAGCCAGGGACTAGCGGCTCTGTTCAATGAGCAGTTCTTC	CASSQGLAALFNEQFF
TRBJ2-7	TRBV27	NA	NA	TGTGCCAGCAGCACCAGCGAAACCTACGAGCAGTACTTC	CASSTSETYEQYF
TRBJ2-1	TRBV9	TRBD2	NA	TGTGCCAGCAGCGACGGGACTAGCGGCGACAATGAGCAGTTCTTC	CASSDGTSGDNEQFF
TRBJ1-1	TRBV11-2	NA	NA	TGTGCCAGCAGCTTCGGTTCGGTGGCTGAAGCTTTCTTT	CASSFGSVAEAFF
TRBJ2-5	TRBV7-2	TRBD2	NA	TGTGCCAGCAGCTTACAGCGGGGGGGAAAAGAGACCCAGTACTTC	CASSLQRGGKETQYF
TRBJ1-1	TRBV9	NA	NA	TGTGCCAGCAGCGTCAGGGTCAACACTGAAGCTTTCTTT	CASSVRVNTEAFF
TRBJ2-1	TRBV6-1	TRBD2	NA	TGTGCCATAGATCCCGGGACTACCCTCAATGAGCAGTTCTTC	CAIDPGTTLNEQFF
TRBJ1-2	TRBV5-1	TRBD1	NA	TGCGCCAGCAGCTTGGGGTGGGACAGGGAGAAGAGTGGCTACACCTTC	CASSLGWDREKSGYTF
TRBJ1-2	TRBV30	NA	NA	TGTGCCTGGAGCTCCCGGGGAGGGATGTATGGCTACACCTTC	CAWSSRGGMYGYTF
TRBJ1-1	TRBV7-9	NA	once	TGTGCCAGCAGGATACAGGCGAACACTGAAGCTTTCTTT	CASRIQANTEAFF
TRBJ2-7	TRBV2	TRBD1	NA	TGTGCCAGCACTGAATCGCCGGGACAGAGCTCCTACGAGCAGTACTTC	CASTESPGQSSYEQYF
TRBJ1-5	TRBV25-1	NA	NA	TGTGCCAGCAGCCCGGCGCGGGGGTCGGGTCAGCCCCAGCATTTT	CASSPARGSGQPQHF
TRBJ2-2	TRBV11-2	NA	NA	TGTGCCAGCAGCTTAGCGGGGGGCAGCGGGGAGCTGTTTTTT	CASSLAGGSGELFF
TRBJ1-6	TRBV5-1	TRBD1	NA	TGCGCCAGCAGCTTGGAGGAGGGGGCCCTAAATTCACCCCTCCACTTT	CASSLEEGALNSPLHF
TRBJ2-3	TRBV11-2	NA	NA	TGTGCCAGCAGCTTAGACCAGGGACTAGATACGCAGTATTTT	CASSLDQGLDTQYF
TRBJ2-6	TRBV5-4	NA	NA	TGTGCCAGCAGCTCCCCAACCCAGGGAACAACTGGGGCCAACGTCCTGACTTTC	CASSSPTQGTTGANVLTF
TRBJ2-1	TRBV7-6	NA	NA	TGTGCCAGCAGAGGAGCCTACAATGAGCAGTTCTTC	CASRGAYNEQFF
TRBJ2-7	TRBV18	NA	NA	TGTGCCAGCTCACCGTCCAGGGGGGCCTACGAGCAGTACTTC	CASSPSRGAYEQYF
TRBJ2-6	TRBV21-1	NA	NA	TGTGCCAGCAGCAACCCTTACCCCACGGCAGGAGCTAGACTAGGATCTGGGGCCAACGTCCTGACTTTC	CASSNPYPTAGARLGSGANVLTF
TRBJ1-5	TRBV10-3	NA	NA	TGTGCCATCAGTGAGGTATCCGGCAATCAGCCCCAGCATTTT	CAISEVSGNQPQHF
TRBJ2-3	TRBV7-3	TRBD1	NA	TGTGCCAGCGCTAACTCCAGAGGACAGGGCACAGATACGCAGTATTTT	CASANSRGQGTDTQYF
TRBJ1-2	TRBV7-2	NA	NA	TGTGCCGGCGAGGGTGCTCCCAATAATGGCTACACCTTC	CAGEGAPNNGYTF
TRBJ2-7	TRBV28	TRBD1	NA	TGTGCCAGCAGTTGGGCAGGGGGCGATTACGAGCAGTACTTC	CASSWAGGDYEQYF
TRBJ1-3	TRBV25-1	NA	NA	TGTGCCACCGCCGGGAACACCATATATTTT	CATAGNTIYF